The clone carrying this T cell receptor (beta chain) was found many times. TCRdb analysed the RACE reads with MiXCR anew, one entry per CDR3 protein. Of around 71,000 distinct CDR3 sequences listed, around 10% are singletons. Noted time point: patch test 1, 2 weeks after DPC sensitization. Indicated treatment: therapeutic diphenylcyclopropenone sensitization with weekly scalp DPC. Donors were 18 to 70-year-old alopecia patients suitable for DPC. Unfractionated whole blood yielded total RNA. This entry is derived from a study of human T cells and chemical hapten exposure. The sample in question was whole blood, obtained in connection with sensitization to the hapten diphenylcyclopropenone (DPC). This receptor was taken from a woman in her forties with alopecia areata. Some clones in this sample may be carry-over from other donors' samples.

CDR3 sequence: CASSSGPIQETQYF. The CDR3 nucleotides read TGTGCCAGCAGTTCGGGACCTATCCAAGAGACCCAGTACTTC. The rearrangement joins TRBV6-2 or TRBV6-3 to TRBJ2-5; TRBD1 or TRBD2 may be the D gene (5 bases each). CDR1 and CDR2 from the germline V gene are MNHEY and SVGEGT. The germline V and J ends were trimmed by 4 bases and 1 base, with 10 bases remaining between them. This CDR3 contains 14 residues.